The 26 T cell receptor beta chains listed next were all sequenced from one sample in a study of T cell responses to AZD1222 COVID-19 vaccine. Libraries were prepared by immunoSEQ multiplex PCR; TCRdb keeps only in-frame clonotypes and omits some of them. The sample lists some 180,000 clones; about 92% were seen once. The sample consisted of peripheral blood, taken on day 0 of AZD1222 vaccination. These receptors all come from an adult in good health.

The rearrangement links TRBV15 to TRBJ2-6; 7 bases fit TRBD1. This CDR3 contains 18 residues. The V gene end was trimmed by 5 bases and the J gene end by 0 bases; junction bases not matched to a gene: 10. From germline, CDR1 is LNHNV and CDR2 YYDKDF (reference sequence). Here the CDR3 reads CATSVREGADSGANVLTF. The CDR3, as DNA: TGTGCCACCAGCGTAAGAGAGGGGGCCGACTCTGGGGCCAACGTCCTGACTTTC.

The chain has TRBV29-1 and TRBJ2-1, with D uncertain. The CDR3 spans 9 residues. The germline V gene encodes CDR1 SQVTM and CDR2 ANQGSEA. Trimming took off 2 bases at V and 7 bases at J, with 0 bases between the two ends. The CDR3 is CSVENEQFF. In nucleotides, the CDR3 is TGCAGCGTTGAAAATGAGCAGTTCTTC.

As DNA, the CDR3 is TGTGCCAGCAGTTCACAGGGGGTGCTAAATCAGCCCCAGCATTTT. It codes for CASSSQGVLNQPQHF. The V and J genes are TRBV27 and TRBJ1-5, with TRBD1 identical over 8 bases. Germline V gives CDR1 MNHEY, CDR2 SMNVEV (reference sequence). V lost 4 bases and J lost 4; bases outside the gene matches: 6. There are 15 residues in the CDR3.

The count of this clone is one. The V gene is TRBV9, the J gene TRBJ1-2; D remains unclear. This CDR3 spans 12 amino acids. V lost 7 bases to trimming and J lost 7 bases, with 14 bases between them. Germline-derived CDR1 and CDR2 are SGDLS and YYNGEE. In DNA, the CDR3 is TGTGCCAGCCCCCACGGGAAGTTTGGCTACACCTTC. It codes for CASPHGKFGYTF.

This clone was found a few times. The chain joins TRBV30 to TRBJ1-5; D is unclear. With 1 base removed from V and 0 bases from J, the gap between germline ends came to 4 bases. The germline gives CDR1 GTSNPN, CDR2 SVGIG (reference sequence). The CDR3 length is 13 residues. The CDR3 DNA follows: TGTGCCTGGAGTGAAGATAGCAATCAGCCCCAGCATTTT. It translates to CAWSEDSNQPQHF.

This sequence joins TRBV16 and TRBJ1-5, with D hard to call. The CDR3 has 13 residues. The germline V gene encodes CDR1 KGHSY and CDR2 FQNENV. Trimming removed 6 bases from V and 5 bases from J, with 11 bases in between. The CDR3 DNA sequence: TGTGCCAGCAGTGGAGGAGGGCATCAGCCCCAGCATTTT. Its translation: CASSGGGHQPQHF.

The J gene is TRBJ2-2, the V gene TRBV19, with a tentative D call TRBD1 (5 bases). The CDR3 covers 15 residues. Per the germline V gene, CDR1 is LNHDA and CDR2 is SQIVND (reference sequence). Trimming stripped 7 bases from V and 6 bases from J, with 18 bases between. DNA for the CDR3: TGTGCCAGTACCTCGCAGGCAGGGTGGCCCGGGGAGCTGTTTTTT. This sequence encodes CASTSQAGWPGELFF.

The chain uses TRBV7-9 and TRBJ1-5; TRBD1 might be the D (5 bases). The CDR3 extends over 16 amino acids. Trimming pared 6 bases from V and 4 bases from J, leaving 19 bases between. The germline V gene encodes CDR1 SEHNR and CDR2 FQNEAQ (reference sequence). Here the CDR3 reads CASSRGMTELNQPQHF. The CDR3 bases are TGTGCCAGCAGTCGGGGCATGACGGAACTTAATCAGCCCCAGCATTTT.

This clone was detected a few times. The V call is TRBV11-1, the J call TRBJ2-7; no clear D. The CDR3 covers 14 residues. Deletions cut 5 bases from V and 1 base from J, with 12 bases between. Germline values: CDR1 SGHAT, CDR2 FQDESV (reference sequence). DNA of the CDR3: TGTGCCAGCAGCCAGATGGACGGGTCCTACGAGCAGTACTTC. It codes for CASSQMDGSYEQYF. Supplemented by reference TRBV11-1 and TRBJ2-7, the full variable domain reads EAEVAQSPRYKITEKSQAVAFWCDPISGHATLYWYRQILGQGPELLVQFQDESVVDDSQLPKDRFSAERLKGVDSTLKIQPAELGDSAMYLCASSQMDGSYEQYFGPGTRLTVT.

This rearrangement joins TRBV11-2 to TRBJ1-5, with 8 bases matching TRBD1. Unmatched junction bases numbered 10, after V lost 5 bases and J lost 7 bases. From germline, CDR1 is SGHAT and CDR2 FQNNGV. The CDR3 contains 15 residues. The CDR3 is CASSPGQGSPQPQHF. The CDR3, as DNA: TGTGCCAGCAGCCCTGGACAGGGCTCCCCCCAGCCCCAGCATTTT.

This clone was detected only a few times. The V and J genes are TRBV5-1 and TRBJ2-3; a weak D match, TRBD2 (5 bases). The CDR3 is 13 residues long. The germline V gene encodes CDR1 SGHRS and CDR2 YFSETQ. The V end lost 2 bases, the J end lost 4 bases, and 8 bases lay between the germline ends. The CDR3 sequence: CASSFPGSDTQYF. CDR3 coding DNA: TGCGCCAGCAGCTTCCCGGGGTCAGATACGCAGTATTTT.

V gene TRBV7-2 combines with J gene TRBJ1-1, with 7 bases matching TRBD1. CDR1 is SGHTA and CDR2 is FQGNSA in the germline V gene. The CDR3 runs 13 residues. V dropped 4 bases and J dropped 3; count of bases not matched to a gene: 2. The CDR3 DNA reads as TGTGCCAGCAGCTCGGGACAGTACACTGAAGCTTTCTTT. This gives the protein CASSSGQYTEAFF.

The rearrangement joins TRBV7-9 to TRBJ2-3, with TRBD2 as a possible D gene (5 bases). CDR3 length equals 17 residues. CDR1 is SEHNR and CDR2 is FQNEAQ in the germline V gene (reference sequence). V was trimmed by 1 base and J by 1 base, leaving 15 bases between them. The CDR3 protein is CASSLGELVGGTDTQYF. CDR3 nucleotides: TGTGCCAGCAGCTTAGGGGAACTAGTTGGTGGCACAGATACGCAGTATTTT. The variable domain in full, with the rest retrieved from reference TRBV7-9 and TRBJ2-3, is DTGVSQNPRHKITKRGQNVTFRCDPISEHNRLYWYRQTLGQGPEFLTYFQNEAQLEKSRLLSDRFSAERPKGSFSTLEIQRTEQGDSAMYLCASSLGELVGGTDTQYFGPGTRLTVL.

The chain carries TRBV19 and TRBJ1-2; possible D gene TRBD1, 5 bases. Germline assignment: CDR1 LNHDA and CDR2 SQIVND (reference sequence). This CDR3 has 13 residues. The V gene lost 7 bases and the J gene lost 5 bases, with 14 bases spanning the gap. In DNA form, the CDR3 reads TGTGCCAGTACTCAGGGTGTAAGTTATGGCTACACCTTC. Translating gives CASTQGVSYGYTF.

The V gene is TRBV5-4, the J gene TRBJ1-1; a weak D match, TRBD1 (5 bases). V lost 3 bases, J lost 1 base, and 13 bases lay in between. The CDR3 extends over 15 amino acids. Germline assignment: CDR1 SGHNT and CDR2 YYREEE (reference sequence). The CDR3 bases are TGTGCCAGCAGCTGGGGCAACGTCCAGAACACTGAAGCTTTCTTT. Translation: CASSWGNVQNTEAFF.

The chain has TRBV12-3 or TRBV12-4 and TRBJ2-7, with 9 nucleotides matching TRBD1. With V trimmed by 4 bases and J by 5 bases, 0 bases remained unmatched. This CDR3 comprises 12 residues. The CDR3 protein is CASSWTGDEQYF. In DNA, the CDR3 is TGTGCCAGCAGTTGGACAGGGGACGAGCAGTACTTC.

This chain links TRBV20-1 with TRBJ2-7; D is possibly TRBD2 (5 bases). V lost 3 bases and J lost 13, with 13 bases in between. The CDR3 is 10 residues long. CDR1 and CDR2 (germline): DFQATT, SNEGSKA (reference sequence). CDR3 residues: CSARDSTGYF. DNA of the CDR3: TGCAGTGCTAGGGACTCGACCGGATACTTC.

The CDR3 DNA follows: TGTGCCAGCAGCCCCACCGGGACAGTTAACTATGGCTACACCTTC. Its protein product is CASSPTGTVNYGYTF. The chain couples TRBV4-2 to TRBJ1-2, with 7 nucleotides matching TRBD1. Trimming removed 4 bases from V and 1 base from J; junction bases left unmatched: 6. Germline-derived CDR1 and CDR2 are LGHNA and YNFKEQ. This CDR3 has 15 residues.

This clone was detected only once. The genes are TRBV12-3 or TRBV12-4 and TRBJ1-2; 7 nucleotides align to TRBD1. The CDR3 totals 13 residues. Germline trimming cut 7 bases from V and 11 bases from J; bases unmatched to any gene: 13. The CDR3 region is CASTPGGGAHYTF. CDR3 bases: TGTGCCAGCACCCCAGGGGGTGGAGCCCATTACACCTTC.

The chain uses TRBV9 and TRBJ1-6; D remains unclear. V gave up 0 bases and J gave up 10 bases, with 11 bases separating them. This CDR3 spans 14 amino acids. In germline, CDR1 is SGDLS, CDR2 YYNGEE. In DNA, the CDR3 is TGTGCCAGCAGCGTAGAAGGGTTGAGGTCACCCCTCCACTTT. As protein: CASSVEGLRSPLHF.

V usage is TRBV7-9 and J usage is TRBJ2-3, with 7 bases fitting TRBD2. CDR1 is SEHNR, CDR2 FQNEAQ, per germline (reference sequence). Trimming cost V 6 bases and J 1 base; bases outside gene matches: 4. The CDR3 runs to 14 residues. CDR3 sequence reads: CASSITSGTDTQYF. The CDR3 DNA sequence: TGTGCCAGCAGTATCACTAGCGGCACAGATACGCAGTATTTT.

V and J are TRBV12-3 or TRBV12-4 and TRBJ1-1; TRBD1 is a possible D gene (6 bases). The ends were cut back, 5 bases at V and 3 bases at J, with 10 bases in the middle. The CDR3 has 13 amino acids. For the CDR3, the DNA is TGTGCCAGCAGTCCTCAGGGGCACACTGAAGCTTTCTTT. This codes for CASSPQGHTEAFF.

V usage is TRBV7-9 and J usage is TRBJ2-7, with D unclear. V gave up 4 bases and J gave up 0 bases, with 10 bases separating them. Germline loops: CDR1 SEHNR, CDR2 FQNEAQ (reference sequence). The CDR3 totals 14 residues. The CDR3 DNA reads as TGTGCCAGCAGCTCGGGTGAAACCTCCTACGAGCAGTACTTC. Amino acids: CASSSGETSYEQYF. Full variable domain (remainder filled in from reference TRBV7-9 and TRBJ2-7): DTGVSQNPRHKITKRGQNVTFRCDPISEHNRLYWYRQTLGQGPEFLTYFQNEAQLEKSRLLSDRFSAERPKGSFSTLEIQRTEQGDSAMYLCASSSGETSYEQYFGPGTRLTVT.

This chain connects TRBV2 to TRBJ1-2; 12 bases match TRBD1. The V and J ends lost 6 bases and 4 bases, in that order; junction bases with no gene match: 6. Germline loops: CDR1 SNHLY, CDR2 FYNNEI. The length of the CDR3 is 15 residues. The CDR3 coding sequence is TGTGCCAGCAGGCCGGGACAGGGGGCTGGCTATGGCTACACCTTC. This encodes CASRPGQGAGYGYTF.

The J gene is TRBJ2-2, the V gene TRBV4-1; TRBD2 is a possible D gene (6 bases). Germline CDR1 is MGHRA and CDR2 is YSYEKL. The V gene lost 4 bases and the J gene lost 0 bases, with 12 bases spanning the gap. The CDR3 is 16 amino acids. The CDR3 nucleotides are TGCGCCAGCAGCCGGGGGGACGGCGCGAACACCGGGGAGCTGTTTTTT. Translated: CASSRGDGANTGELFF.

The CDR3 loop reads CASSPTGASTEAFF. The CDR3 coding sequence is TGTGCCAGCTCACCGACAGGGGCAAGCACTGAAGCTTTCTTT. The rearrangement joins TRBV18 to TRBJ1-1, with 8 nucleotides matching TRBD1. J was trimmed by 4 bases and V by 3 bases; bases with no gene match: 4. CDR3 size: 14 residues. Germline V CDR1 and CDR2: KGHSH, LQKENI.